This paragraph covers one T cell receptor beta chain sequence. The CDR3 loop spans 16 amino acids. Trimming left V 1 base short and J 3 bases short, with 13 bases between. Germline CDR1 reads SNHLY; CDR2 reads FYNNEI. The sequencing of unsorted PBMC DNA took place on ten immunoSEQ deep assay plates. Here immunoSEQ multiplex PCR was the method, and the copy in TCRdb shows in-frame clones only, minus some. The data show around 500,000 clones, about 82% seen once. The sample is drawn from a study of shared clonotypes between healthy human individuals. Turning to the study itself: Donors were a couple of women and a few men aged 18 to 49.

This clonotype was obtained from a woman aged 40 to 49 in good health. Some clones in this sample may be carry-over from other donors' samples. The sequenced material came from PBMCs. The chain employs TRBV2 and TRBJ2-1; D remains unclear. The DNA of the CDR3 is TGTGCCAGCAGTGAAGGCCCCCGACGGATCTACAATGAGCAGTTCTTC. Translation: CASSEGPRRIYNEQFF. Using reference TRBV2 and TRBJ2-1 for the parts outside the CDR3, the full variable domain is EPEVTQTPSHQVTQMGQEVILRCVPISNHLYFYWYRQILGQKVEFLVSFYNNEISEKSEIFDDQFSVERPDGSNFTLKIRSTKLEDSAMYFCASSEGPRRIYNEQFFGPGTRLTVL.